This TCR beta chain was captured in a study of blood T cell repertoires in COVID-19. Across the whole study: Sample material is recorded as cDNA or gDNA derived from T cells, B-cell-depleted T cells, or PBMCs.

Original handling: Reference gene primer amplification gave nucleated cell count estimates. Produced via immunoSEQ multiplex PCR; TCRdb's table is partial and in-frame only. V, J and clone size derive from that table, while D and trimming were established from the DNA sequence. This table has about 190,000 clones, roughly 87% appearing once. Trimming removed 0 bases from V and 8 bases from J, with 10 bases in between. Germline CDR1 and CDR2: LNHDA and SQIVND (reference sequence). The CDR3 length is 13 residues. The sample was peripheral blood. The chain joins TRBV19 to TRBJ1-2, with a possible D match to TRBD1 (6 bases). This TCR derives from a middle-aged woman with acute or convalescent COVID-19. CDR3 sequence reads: CASSIEGQIGYTF. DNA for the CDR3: TGTGCCAGTAGTATAGAAGGACAGATCGGCTACACCTTC.